The source of this TCR beta chain is a study of cytomegalovirus exposure and HLA in healthy donors (dated by TCRdb to about 2017). Background on the whole study: According to a later analysis, one platform produced both the 120 validation repertoires and the roughly 660 repertoires of the first cohort. The study aimed to test whether cataloging public T cell receptors could reveal signatures of past pathogen exposure. Along with the roughly 710-subject first cohort, a separate validation cohort of over a hundred different subjects was used. High-throughput TCR immunosequencing, statistical association of individual TCRs with disease status, and machine learning were combined to predict cytomegalovirus infection status.

Libraries came from the immunoSEQ multiplex PCR assay. The authors' analysis ran thus. To diagnose cytomegalovirus status from the catalog of TCR beta chain sequences, a statistical classification framework was built. TCRdb re-hosts the immuneACCESS table, in-frame sequences only. Its copies lack some clones; in the studies checked, an unresolved V gene accounts for under half of them, and the cause for the rest is not known. That table supplies the V and J calls and clone size; D and trimming were determined from the DNA. The table for this sample lists about 280,000 clones; around 87% of them were counted only once. The ten largest clones take up over 0.85% of the sample. On this clone: Its antigen remains unidentified. Base qualities are missing; no much larger clone stands one base away.

Overall study results and their limits: While some public TCRs were present in many individuals, most TCR sequences turned up only very rarely across donors. In the study, around 150 TCR beta chains were listed as associated with cytomegalovirus. A few of the identified cytomegalovirus-associated TCR beta chains were confirmed in vitro to be specific for cytomegalovirus antigens. In a later analysis, TCRs clustered in the first cohort were found to also tend to co-occur in the approximately 120 validation repertoires, with about 93% of cluster scores above 0. A later analysis lacked HLA typing for the validation cohort, so it scored co-occurrence in that cohort across all 110 or so repertoires. It was suggested by the authors that the approach could potentially be generalized to other disease states and immunological phenotypes. Cytomegalovirus status was reported to be diagnosed by the classifier with high specificity and sensitivity in both the original and validation cohorts.

The donors belonged to the validation cohort of approximately 130 subjects, which was separate from the approximately 700-subject first cohort. Material: PBMCs. This sequence was found in a woman between 18 and 29 years old in good health and CMV-seronegative.

CDR3 loop: CASSRGGVIAEAFF. DNA sequence: TGTGCCAGCAGCCGAGGGGGAGTAATTGCTGAAGCTTTCTTT. The sequence links TRBV7-2 to TRBJ1-1, and perhaps TRBD1 as D gene, on 6 matching bases. CDR1 SGHTA and CDR2 FQGNSA are derived from the germline V gene. Inclusive of the bounding cysteine and phenylalanine, the CDR3 is 14 residues long. Only CDR3 DNA remains: 42 bases, in frame from the first base. V is clipped by 5 bases and J by 6 bases, and the sequence between their germline boundaries is 16 bases long. Full variable domain (CDR3 extended with the reference TRBV7-2 and TRBJ1-1 proteins): GAGVSQSPSNKVTEKGKDVELRCDPISGHTALYWYRQSLGQGLEFLIYFQGNSAPDKSGLPSDRFSAERTGGSVSTLTIQRTQQEDSAVYLCASSRGGVIAEAFFGQGTRLTVV.